The rows below give T cell receptor beta chains drawn from one sample of a study of vaccination and CD4 T cells after COVID-19. Using its own MiXCR run on the PCR reads, TCRdb lists one record per CDR3 protein. Of 11,000 or so distinct CDR3 sequences in the sample, approximately 43% are singletons; the top ten hold approximately 7%. The antigens these receptors bind are not known. What was sequenced was CD4+ T cells from blood, cultured in vitro. These receptors were obtained from a human donor who had recovered from COVID-19. CDR3s include the opening cysteine and the closing phenylalanine or tryptophan. D genes are given only for firm matches. Not all rows give a size; the values are once, few, many and, for expanded clones, a class.

- TRBJ1-6 TRBD1 15 TRBV5-4 TGTGCCAGCAGCTTTTCCGGGACAGGGCCCTCACCCCTCCACTTT CASSFSGTGPSPLHF
- TRBJ2-1 - 14 TRBV5-1 TGCGCCAGCAGATTCAAGGTAAGGTACAATGAGCAGTTCTTC CASRFKVRYNEQFF
- TRBJ1-2 - 14 TRBV2 TGTGCCAGCGGCCGGGAGGGCTTGGCCTATGGCTACACCTTC CASGREGLAYGYTF
- TRBJ1-2 - 18 TRBV20-1 TGCAGTGCTAGACCACCATCGCCCTCCAGGGTGCTCGGCTATGGCTACACCTTC CSARPPSPSRVLGYGYTF
few TRBJ2-7 TRBD2 18 TRBV5-4 TGTGCCAGCAGCTCGGGACTAGCGGGACCAAGGAGCTCCTACGAGCAGTACTTC CASSSGLAGPRSSYEQYF
- TRBJ2-1 - 12 TRBV24-1 TGTGCCACCAGTGACCCGCTTAGGCAGCAGTTCTTC CATSDPLRQQFF
medium-sized TRBJ2-1 TRBD2 16 TRBV24-1 TGTGCCACCAGTGATCCCGCGGGAGTTGTCTACAATGAGCAGTTCTTC CATSDPAGVVYNEQFF
few TRBJ2-5 - 14 TRBV11-3 TGTGCCAGCAGCTTCCTGGGGGGTGGGGAGACCCAGTACTTC CASSFLGGGETQYF
- TRBJ1-1 - 15 TRBV21-1 TGTGCCAGCAGCAAACGGTCAGTCAGGGACGTAGGAGCTTTCTTT CASSKRSVRDVGAFF
once TRBJ2-7 TRBD2 13 TRBV20-1 TGCAGTGCTAGTAGCGGGCCCTCCTACGAGCAGTACTTC CSASSGPSYEQYF
few TRBJ1-1 - 14 TRBV7-9 TGTGCCAGCAGTCCAAAGGGCCAGACCACTGAAGCTTTCTTT CASSPKGQTTEAFF
few TRBJ1-2 - 14 TRBV10-3 TGTGCCATCAATGACCCCCCGGATAACTATGGCTACACCTTC CAINDPPDNYGYTF
- TRBJ2-7 - 14 TRBV6-5 TGTGCCAGCAGTTACTCGGCAGGAATCTACGAGCAGTACTTC CASSYSAGIYEQYF
- TRBJ1-2 TRBD1 13 TRBV27 TGTGCCAGCAGCCGTGGGACAGAACGTGGCTACACCTTC CASSRGTERGYTF
few TRBJ1-5 - 15 TRBV2 TGTGCCAGCAGTGAAGCTCCTGGAGGCAATCAGCCCCAGCATTTT CASSEAPGGNQPQHF
- TRBJ2-7 TRBD2 17 TRBV7-8 TGTGCCAGCAGCCCACTCCGACTAGCGGGATCCACCTACGAGCAGTACTTC CASSPLRLAGSTYEQYF
- TRBJ1-1 TRBD1 18 TRBV9 TGTGCCAGCAGCGTAGGAGGAACAGGGGTGGGGGTGCACACTGAAGCTTTCTTT CASSVGGTGVGVHTEAFF
- TRBJ2-2 TRBD2 16 TRBV7-2 TGTGCCAGCAGCCCCATAGCGGGGGGGCCAATCGGGGAGCTGTTTTTT CASSPIAGGPIGELFF
- TRBJ2-7 - 14 TRBV7-6 TGTGCCAGCAGCGCAGCCGGGACGAGCTACGAGCAGTACTTC CASSAAGTSYEQYF
- TRBJ2-5 TRBD2 15 TRBV9 TGTGCCAGCAGCGTAGGTCTAGCGGGGAAAGAGACCCAGTACTTC CASSVGLAGKETQYF
few TRBJ1-2 - 14 TRBV7-8 TGTGCCAGCAGCCCTGACGGACAGCCGAAGGGCTACACCTTC CASSPDGQPKGYTF
few TRBJ1-2 TRBD1 13 TRBV20-1 TGCAGTGCCAAGACAGGGGGGGGGTATGGCTACACCTTC CSAKTGGGYGYTF
- TRBJ1-3 - 13 TRBV9 TGTGCCAGCAGCGGAAACTCTGGAAACACCATATATTTT CASSGNSGNTIYF
- TRBJ1-1 - 13 TRBV7-2 TGTGCCAGCAGCTCTTCAGGGCGCACTGAAGCTTTCTTT CASSSSGRTEAFF